This T cell receptor (beta chain) appears in the sequencing data of a study of read filtering for tumor transcriptome and immune sequencing. Study in general: Mean patient age was roughly 61 years, range about 47 to 85; 17 male, 11 to 15 female. Study results and limitations: Sorted CD138-negative bone marrow cells were not purified T cells.

In germline, CDR1 is SQVTM, CDR2 ANQGSEA. The CDR3 has 14 residues. V was clipped by 6 bases and J by 4 bases, with 16 bases between them. This clonotype has just a few counts. Antigen: not known. Molecular barcoded adaptors covering alpha/delta and beta/gamma chains were used on roughly 400 ng RNA. TCRdb re-derived calls from the reads in MiXCR, one entry per CDR3 protein. The table lists tens of thousands of distinct CDR3 sequences, 20% to 25% of them singletons. Sequenced sample: a population of CD138-negative cells sorted from bone marrow. The V gene is TRBV29-1, the J gene TRBJ1-3; D is ambiguous. The clonotype comes from a donor at least 40 years old with multiple myeloma. The CDR3 protein is CSVREGSRGNTIYF. CDR3 nucleotides: TGCAGCGTCCGAGAAGGGTCTCGCGGAAACACCATATATTTT.